This T cell receptor beta chain was obtained from a study of cytomegalovirus exposure and HLA in healthy donors. Study-level information: Researchers previously reported finding more than 100 million unique TCR beta sequences from 150 million to 200 million T cells. Some 80 million unique TCR sequences came from HLA-typed donors in an early release.

Amplification used 60 Vbeta primers and 13 Jbeta primers. This table comes from immunoSEQ multiplex PCR, and its TCRdb copy is limited to in-frame clones, with some not included. This table holds 80,000 or so clones, roughly a tenth found once. For this clone: Antigen specificity is unknown.

Study-level results: Later, TCR association rates were found to vary by HLA locus, highest for DRB1 and lowest for HLA-C. CMV serostatus was the only immune exposure information that was available.

The TCR comes from a man in his fifties or sixties in good health and CMV-seropositive. Sequenced input: PBMCs.

The chain's CDR3 is CASSSPSSYEQYF. CDR3 nucleotide sequence: TGTGCCAGCAGCTCGCCCAGCTCCTACGAGCAGTACTTC. The chain couples TRBV27 to TRBJ2-7; D is unresolved. Germline V CDR1 and CDR2: MNHEY, SMNVEV (reference sequence). Trimming took 6 bases from V and 0 from J, leaving 9 bases between them. The CDR3 sequence is 13 residues long.